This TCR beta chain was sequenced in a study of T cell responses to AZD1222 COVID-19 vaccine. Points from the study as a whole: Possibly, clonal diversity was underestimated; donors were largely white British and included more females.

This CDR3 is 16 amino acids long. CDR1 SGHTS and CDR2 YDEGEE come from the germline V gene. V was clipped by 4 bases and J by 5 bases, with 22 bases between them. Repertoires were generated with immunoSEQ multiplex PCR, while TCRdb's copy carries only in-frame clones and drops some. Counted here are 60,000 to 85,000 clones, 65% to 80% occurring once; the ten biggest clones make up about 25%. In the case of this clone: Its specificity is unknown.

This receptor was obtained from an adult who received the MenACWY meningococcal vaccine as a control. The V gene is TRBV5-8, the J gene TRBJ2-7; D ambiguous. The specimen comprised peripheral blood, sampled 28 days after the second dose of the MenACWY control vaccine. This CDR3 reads CASSVQDGPLRNEQYF. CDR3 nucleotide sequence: TGTGCCAGCAGCGTGCAGGACGGTCCCTTAAGGAACGAGCAGTACTTC.